The sequence of this T cell receptor (beta chain) was determined in a study of patients and donors after allogeneic stem cell transplantation. Each CDR3 protein gets one entry after TCRdb re-called the RT-PCR reads with MiXCR. Counted here are about 960,000 distinct CDR3 sequences, about a sixth occurring once; the ten biggest clones make up around 6%. In germline, CDR1 is MNHNS, CDR2 SASEGT. This CDR3 comprises 13 residues. V shed 6 bases, J shed 7 bases, and the junction held 5 bases outside the gene matches. This clonotype came up many times. The chain joins TRBV6-1 to TRBJ2-1; 8 bases align to TRBD1. The sequence was obtained from a human donor who was either an allogeneic HSCT recipient or a stem cell or donor lymphocyte infusion donor (not recorded which). It is not recorded whose cells these are; they may come from a transplant donor. What was sequenced was blood, either unsorted or a sorted T cell fraction (not recorded which). The DNA of the CDR3 is TGTGCCAGCAGGAAACGACAGGGGAATGAGCAGTTCTTC. It specifies CASRKRQGNEQFF.